This is a list of T cell receptor beta chains from one sample in a study of cytomegalovirus exposure and HLA in healthy donors. The assay was immunoSEQ multiplex PCR, and TCRdb's table has in-frame clones only and misses some. Found here are 120,000 to 150,000 clones, 60% to 80% of them singletons; the top ten hold approximately 5%. Sequenced: PBMCs. These receptor sequences come from a woman in her fifties or sixties in good health and CMV-seronegative. CDR3s include the opening cysteine and the closing phenylalanine or tryptophan. Each record gives: clone size, V gene, J gene, CDR3 protein. Not all rows give a size; the values are once, few, many and, for expanded clones, a class.

>.|TRBV28|TRBJ1-1
CASSSGLANTEAFF
>.|TRBV5-1|TRBJ1-3
CASSFGTASGNTIYF
>few|TRBV13|TRBJ2-3
CASSSTPGLAVPDTQYF
>.|TRBV9|TRBJ1-2
CASSYTTTGDYGYTF
>.|TRBV15|TRBJ1-1
CATSRDRKGTEAFF
>.|TRBV4-1|TRBJ1-1
CASSQDLASMNTEAFF
>.|TRBV2|TRBJ2-3
CASSVETDTQYF
>.|TRBV29-1|TRBJ1-4
CSVGQGNEKLFF
>.|TRBV5-1|.
CASGGTGTNYEQYF
>.|TRBV9|TRBJ2-3
CASNRGGTGTDTQYF
>.|TRBV10-1|TRBJ2-7
CASSEARGLDYEQYF
>.|TRBV7-2|TRBJ2-5
CASSFSPGEETQYF
>.|TRBV7-9|TRBJ2-5
CASSLMLAGAQETQYF
>.|TRBV2|TRBJ2-7
CASRPNTYEQYF
>.|TRBV5-4|TRBJ1-1
CASSWANTEAFF
>.|TRBV7-2|TRBJ2-1
CASSSTGINEQFF
>.|TRBV29-1|TRBJ1-3
CSVNLRGGNTIYF
>.|TRBV19|TRBJ1-1
CASSLPSGGTEAFF